A selection of T cell receptor beta chains follows, all from one sample in a study of T-cell reconstitution after alpha-beta-depleted transplantation in children. TCRdb processed the PCR reads anew with MiXCR; each CDR3 protein has one entry. The sample includes 350,000 to 450,000 distinct CDR3 sequences, 20% of them seen just once. The source material was PBMCs from the stem cell graft donor, sampled from the stem cell graft. Receptors originate from a human donor who donated a stem cell graft to a child with acute myeloid leukemia. The CDR3 runs from the conserved cysteine through the conserved F or W. Fields, in order: clone size, V gene, J gene, D gene, CDR3 DNA, CDR3 protein. A D gene is named only where the DNA matches it firmly. Part of the rows lack a size; the others show once, few, many or a class for expanded clones.

>-|TRBV10-2|TRBJ1-1|-
TGCGCCAGCAGCGAATTGGGGGACACTGAAGCTTTCTTT
CASSELGDTEAFF
>-|TRBV20-1|TRBJ2-2|TRBD2
TGCAGTGCTAGACCTAGCGGGAAAGTTTTAAGCGGGGAGCTGTTTTTT
CSARPSGKVLSGELFF
>few|TRBV6-1|TRBJ2-7|TRBD2
TGTGCCAGCAGCCCCAGACCGGGACTAGCGGGAGTACGTCTCTACTTC
CASSPRPGLAGVRLYF
>few|TRBV3-1|TRBJ1-4|-
TGTGCCAGCAGCCAAGGGGGTGGGCCGACTAATGAAAAACTGTTTTTT
CASSQGGGPTNEKLFF
>many|TRBV28|TRBJ2-1|-
TGTGCCAGCAGTGAGCGACAGGACTACAATGAGCAGTTCTTC
CASSERQDYNEQFF
>many|TRBV5-5|TRBJ2-5|-
TGTGCCAGCAGCTTGACGGTCCAAGAGACCCAGTACTTC
CASSLTVQETQYF
>-|TRBV5-1|TRBJ2-7|TRBD1
TGCGCCAGCAGCTTACGGGACAGGGCCCACGAGCAGTACTTC
CASSLRDRAHEQYF
>many|TRBV15|TRBJ2-1|-
TGTGCCACCAGCACCCACGTGGGTTTGGGAGGCTACTACAATGAGCAGTTCTTC
CATSTHVGLGGYYNEQFF
>few|TRBV12-3/TRBV12-4|TRBJ1-1|-
TGTGCCAGCAGTTTTTGGAGCTGGAGGCCCACTGAAGCTTTCTTT
CASSFWSWRPTEAFF
>few|TRBV20-1|TRBJ2-1|-
TGCACCGGAGAAAGCCCCCACAATGAGCAGTTCTTC
CTGESPHNEQFF
>-|TRBV25-1|TRBJ2-7|-
TGTGCCAGCAGTGATTCCGGGTCGGCGGGATCCTACGAGCAGTACTTC
CASSDSGSAGSYEQYF
>many|TRBV20-1|TRBJ1-3|-
TGCAGTGCTAGAAGACAGAGCTCTGGAAACACCATATATTTT
CSARRQSSGNTIYF
>-|TRBV28|TRBJ2-1|TRBD2
TGTGCCAGCAGTTTGCGGACTAGCGGGGACAATGAGCAGTTCTTC
CASSLRTSGDNEQFF
>-|TRBV24-1|TRBJ2-7|-
TGTGCCACCAGTGACGGGACTGTGCCTTACGAGCAGTACTTC
CATSDGTVPYEQYF
>once|TRBV15|TRBJ1-1|TRBD1
TGTGCCACCAGCAGAACCCCCGGACAGGGGAACACTGAAGCTTTCTTT
CATSRTPGQGNTEAFF
>-|TRBV5-1|TRBJ2-7|TRBD1
TGCGCCAGCAGCTTTACAGGGGGCTACGAGCAGTACTTC
CASSFTGGYEQYF
>-|TRBV5-1|TRBJ2-1|-
TGCGCCAGCAGCTTGGAGTACGGCGGGACCTACAATGAGCAGTTCTTC
CASSLEYGGTYNEQFF
>-|TRBV7-9|TRBJ2-1|-
TGTGCCAGCAGCTTAGACGGCGGGCCTTGCAATGAGCAGTTCTTC
CASSLDGGPCNEQFF
>-|TRBV12-3/TRBV12-4|TRBJ2-3|-
TGTGCCAGCCTGGCGGCAGATACGCAGTATTTT
CASLAADTQYF
>-|TRBV29-1|TRBJ1-5|-
TGCAGCGTTCTGAGCGGTCGCAATCAGCCCCAGCATTTT
CSVLSGRNQPQHF
>-|TRBV3-1|TRBJ2-7|-
TGTGCCAGCAGCCCCCAGCGGGCCTCCTACGAGCAGTACTTC
CASSPQRASYEQYF
>-|TRBV10-3|TRBJ2-1|-
TGTGCCATCAGTGATGGGGGACGCCGGGGGCAGTTCTTC
CAISDGGRRGQFF
>-|TRBV6-1|TRBJ2-7|TRBD1
TGTGCCAGCATCCGCGGACAGGGAAGCTACGAGCAGTACTTC
CASIRGQGSYEQYF
>few|TRBV6-1|TRBJ1-4|-
TGTGCCAGCAGTGCCGGGACGGGAGGTGAAAAACTGTTTTTT
CASSAGTGGEKLFF
>-|TRBV6-2/TRBV6-3|TRBJ1-2|-
TGTGCCAGCAGTTCCCAACAGGGAGACGGCTACACCTTC
CASSSQQGDGYTF
>few|TRBV29-1|TRBJ2-7|TRBD2
TGCAGCGTTGGGCGCGGGAGGGCCGCCGAGCAGTACTTC
CSVGRGRAAEQYF
>-|TRBV15|TRBJ2-1|-
TGTGCCACCAGCAGTCACCTCGGAGACAATGAGCAGTTCTTC
CATSSHLGDNEQFF
>-|TRBV11-2|TRBJ2-5|-
TGTGCCAGCAGCCCAGGGTTCGCGGAGACCCAGTACTTC
CASSPGFAETQYF
>few|TRBV27|TRBJ2-5|TRBD2
TGTGCCAGCAGTCCGCCCTTAGCGGGAGGTGAAGAGACCCAGTACTTC
CASSPPLAGGEETQYF
>-|TRBV25-1|TRBJ2-1|TRBD2
TGTGCCAGCAGTGATCCCGGGAGGGCCCCCAATGAGCAGTTCTTC
CASSDPGRAPNEQFF
>-|TRBV4-1|TRBJ2-1|-
TGCGCCAGCAGCCCGGGAGAGGAGTACAATGAGCAGTTCTTC
CASSPGEEYNEQFF
>-|TRBV29-1|TRBJ1-1|TRBD1
TGCAGCGCCGTGGGACAGGGGGAAACTTTAGCTTTCTTT
CSAVGQGETLAFF
>-|TRBV7-8|TRBJ2-2|-
TGTGCCAGCAGCCCATCCAAGGGGGGTCACGGGGAGCTGTTTTTT
CASSPSKGGHGELFF
>-|TRBV5-1|TRBJ1-2|TRBD1
TGCGCCAGCAGCTTGGCCCCTGGACAGGGTGATGGCTACACCTTC
CASSLAPGQGDGYTF
>-|TRBV4-2|TRBJ1-1|-
TGTGCCAGCAGCCCAGGAGGTATTTCTGAAGCTTTCTTT
CASSPGGISEAFF
>-|TRBV24-1|TRBJ2-3|TRBD2
TGTGCCACCAGTTCGACTAGCGGGAGTGTTCCAGATACGCAGTATTTT
CATSSTSGSVPDTQYF
>-|TRBV24-1|TRBJ2-3|-
TGTGCCACAGGCGTATCAGGGTCTAATACGCAGTATTTT
CATGVSGSNTQYF
>-|TRBV30|TRBJ2-2|TRBD2
TGTGCCTGGAGACTAGCGGGCTCGAACACCGGGGAGCTGTTTTTT
CAWRLAGSNTGELFF
>-|TRBV20-1|TRBJ1-2|-
TGCAGTGCTAGAGACAGGGTGGGCTATGGCTACACCTTC
CSARDRVGYGYTF
>-|TRBV20-1|TRBJ2-1|-
TGCAGTGCTAGAGCTTTTCAGGGGGCCGCTAGCGGAGGACTCTACAATGAGCAGTTCTTC
CSARAFQGAASGGLYNEQFF
>many|TRBV12-3/TRBV12-4|TRBJ1-5|-
TGTGCCAGCAGTTTCGGCCAGCCCCAGCATTTT
CASSFGQPQHF